The 2 T cell receptor beta chains below come from one sample, sequenced in a study of identical twins. TCRdb passed the 5' RACE reads through MiXCR, listing each CDR3 protein once. Of around 530,000 distinct CDR3 sequences listed, roughly 15% are singletons. Another study also made use of these data, one on yellow fever vaccine responses in identical twins.

Material: CD4+ T cells sorted from blood. These receptors originate from a woman younger than 35 in good health.

As DNA, the CDR3 is TGCGCCAGCAGCCAACCGACTAGCGGGAGCAATACGCAGTATTTT. Translation gives CASSQPTSGSNTQYF. V usage is TRBV4-1 and J usage is TRBJ2-3; TRBD2 agrees at 12 bases. Trimming at V came to 2 bases and at J to 7 bases, leaving 4 bases not matched to a gene. The V gene's germline CDR1 is MGHRA and CDR2 YSYEKL. The CDR3 runs 15 residues.

V and J are TRBV5-1 and TRBJ2-6; D is possibly TRBD1 or TRBD2 (5 bases each). The V gene's germline CDR1 is SGHRS and CDR2 YFSETQ. The CDR3 contains 11 residues. The V gene lost 3 bases and the J gene lost 16 bases, with 11 bases spanning the gap. In DNA, the CDR3 is TGCGCCAGCAGCTGGGGCGGGCAACTGACTTTC. Encoded protein: CASSWGGQLTF.